This T cell receptor beta chain emerged from a study of cytomegalovirus exposure and HLA in healthy donors. Study-wide results and caveats: TRBV6-2, TRBV6-3 and some other V segments were unresolvable in 87-base-pair reads. A few CMV-associated chains proved CMV antigen-specific in vitro. The classifier reportedly diagnosed cytomegalovirus status with high sensitivity and specificity. The listing of 150 to 200 TCR beta chains classed them as cytomegalovirus-associated.

Turning to this clone: Antigen: not known.

Trimming stripped 1 base from V and 5 bases from J, with 5 bases between. Germline CDR1 and CDR2: SGHTA and FQGNSA. This CDR3 contains 12 residues. This PCR relied on a set of 60 Vbeta primers and 13 Jbeta primers. Profiling relied on immunoSEQ multiplex PCR, and the TCRdb table lists in-frame clones only, not all of them. The data contain around 150,000 clones, roughly four fifths of them singletons. The clonotype was recovered from a man aged 40-55 years in good health and CMV-seronegative. This chain links TRBV7-2 with TRBJ2-5; no clear D. Sequences were obtained from PBMCs. CDR3 sequence (DNA): TGTGCCAGCAGCTTAGGGCGGGAGACCCAGTACTTC. Translation gives CASSLGRETQYF.